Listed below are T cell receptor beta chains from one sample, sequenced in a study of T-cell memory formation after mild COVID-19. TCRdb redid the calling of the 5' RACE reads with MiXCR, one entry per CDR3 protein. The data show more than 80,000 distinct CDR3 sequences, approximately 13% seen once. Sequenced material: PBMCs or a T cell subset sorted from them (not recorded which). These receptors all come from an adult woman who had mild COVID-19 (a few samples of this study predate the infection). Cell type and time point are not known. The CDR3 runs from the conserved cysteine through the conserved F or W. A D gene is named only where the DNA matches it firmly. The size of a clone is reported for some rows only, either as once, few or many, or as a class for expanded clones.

TGCAGTGCTAGAGAACAGGGGGCCTTGGACACTGAAGCTTTCTTT | CSAREQGALDTEAFF | TRBJ1-1 | few | TRBD1 | TRBV20-1
TGTGCCAGCAGCCAAGAATCAGAGACCCAGTACTTC | CASSQESETQYF | TRBJ2-5 | few | . | TRBV4-2
TGTGCCAGCAGCCAGGGACTATCCGAGCAGTACTTC | CASSQGLSEQYF | TRBJ2-7 | few | TRBD2 | TRBV7-2
TGTGCCAGCAGTGACGGACAGGGCGCCACTGAAGCTTTCTTT | CASSDGQGATEAFF | TRBJ1-1 | once | TRBD1 | TRBV27
TGTGCCAGCAGCACAGGACTAGCGGGAGTAGGAGGGGAGCTGTTTTTT | CASSTGLAGVGGELFF | TRBJ2-2 | few | TRBD2 | TRBV7-6
TGCGCCAGCAGCGGGACCACAGATACGCAGTATTTT | CASSGTTDTQYF | TRBJ2-3 | many | . | TRBV5-1
TGTGCCACCGACCCTTCCCAAGCGACAGATACGCAGTATTTT | CATDPSQATDTQYF | TRBJ2-3 | . | . | TRBV24-1
TGTGCCAGCAAAGGGTTTAGCGACAATGAGCAGTTCTTC | CASKGFSDNEQFF | TRBJ2-1 | . | . | TRBV25-1
TGTGCCAGCAGCAAGGGACTAGCGGGAAGAGAGACCCAGTACTTC | CASSKGLAGRETQYF | TRBJ2-5 | few | TRBD2 | TRBV7-6
TGCGCCAGCAGCCACCATAGTGCGGATGACGAGCAGTACTTC | CASSHHSADDEQYF | TRBJ2-7 | . | . | TRBV4-1
TGTGCCTGGAGTCACAATGAGCAGTTCTTC | CAWSHNEQFF | TRBJ2-1 | . | . | TRBV30
TGTGCCAGCAGAGTGGTTGCAACTAATGAAAAACTGTTTTTT | CASRVVATNEKLFF | TRBJ1-4 | once | . | TRBV2
TGCAGTGCTCCCCCAGCGGGCAAGGGTCAGAATGAGCAGTTCTTC | CSAPPAGKGQNEQFF | TRBJ2-1 | . | . | TRBV20-1
TGTGCCAGCAGCCCGCGGACAGGGAGGGACGAGCAGTACTTC | CASSPRTGRDEQYF | TRBJ2-7 | few | . | TRBV13
TGCGCCAGCAGCTTGTCGCTAGCGGGGGCCGGGAATGAGCAGTTCTTC | CASSLSLAGAGNEQFF | TRBJ2-1 | once | TRBD2 | TRBV5-1
TGTGCCAGCAGCTTAACACCAGGGGGCTTCGATGAGCAGTTCTTC | CASSLTPGGFDEQFF | TRBJ2-1 | . | TRBD1 | TRBV7-3